The present T cell receptor beta chain was sequenced within a study of blood T cell repertoires in COVID-19. Study-level background: There were acute and convalescent COVID-19 samples, and they came from the United States, Italy and Spain. Nucleic acid was either cDNA or gDNA, and it came from T cells, B-cell-depleted T cells, or PBMCs.

After removal of 3 bases from V and 3 bases from J, the junction contained 6 bases not matched to a gene. CDR3 length: 15 amino acids. The germline V gene encodes CDR1 SGDLS and CDR2 YYNGEE. Seattle patients were enrolled during active infection and followed longitudinally. Authors' processing steps: By means of reference gene primer amplification, nucleated cell counts were estimated. Some clones are missing from TCRdb's copy, which holds only in-frame ones; the method was immunoSEQ multiplex PCR. The DNA gave D and trimming, while V, J and clone size come from that table. The sample lists fewer than 200,000 clones, about four fifths occurring once.

Sequenced material: peripheral blood. The source of this sequence is a woman in her sixties or seventies with COVID-19, enrolled during active disease. The V and J genes are TRBV9 and TRBJ2-1; 7 positions match TRBD1. The CDR3 region is CASSGQGFHYNEQFF. The CDR3 bases are TGTGCCAGCAGCGGACAGGGTTTCCACTACAATGAGCAGTTCTTC.